A single sample is the source of the 29 T cell receptor beta chains below, sequenced in a study of tissue T cells after allogeneic stem cell transplantation (dated by TCRdb to between 2021 and 2024). The sample's time point label, in plain terms: recipient (host-origin) PBMCs collected before allo-HCT. The library was produced with the immunoSEQ multiplex PCR assay. What TCRdb holds here is the immuneACCESS table cut down to in-frame rearrangements. Part of the clones is not present; checked against another copy, under half of the missing clones reflect an unresolved V gene, and the others are unexplained. This sample holds some 45,000 clones; roughly 89% were observed only once. Clones ranked in the top ten supply about 3.8% of the sample. Sequencing used blood, obtained before transplantation. Receptors were obtained from a woman aged 35 to 70 who later had graft-versus-host disease after an allogeneic stem cell transplant.

There are a few counts of this clone. This chain links TRBV10-3 with TRBJ1-5; D uncertain. The germline V gene encodes CDR1 ENHRY and CDR2 SYGVKD. The CDR3 runs to 13 residues. V was shortened by 7 bases and J by 0 bases, with 7 bases between the two germline ends. CDR3 amino acids: CAIKRDSNQPQHF. CDR3 nucleotides: TGTGCCATCAAAAGGGATAGCAATCAGCCCCAGCATTTT.

The V gene is TRBV4-3, the J gene TRBJ1-6, with 11 bases matching TRBD1. The germline CDR1 and CDR2 sequences are LGHNA and YSLEER. Trimming removed 2 bases from V and 9 bases from J; junction bases left unmatched: 6. CDR3 length: 16 residues. The CDR3 reads CASSQLPGQGGSPLHF. DNA of the CDR3: TGCGCCAGCAGCCAACTACCGGGACAGGGGGGTTCACCCCTCCACTTT.

J is TRBJ2-5 and V is TRBV4-1; TRBD1 agrees at 7 bases. The CDR3 loop spans 13 amino acids. The J segment lost 14 bases and the V segment lost 2 bases, leaving 11 bases of the junction unmatched. Germline CDR1 reads MGHRA; CDR2 reads YSYEKL. CDR3 sequence: CASSQSGPGQSYF. CDR3 coding DNA: TGCGCCAGCAGCCAATCTGGCCCGGGACAGTCTTACTTC.

This clone occurred a few times. The chain has TRBV4-2 and TRBJ2-3, with no clear D. With 1 base removed from V and 5 bases from J, the gap between germline ends came to 4 bases. In germline, CDR1 is LGHNA, CDR2 YNFKEQ. This CDR3 comprises 12 residues. The CDR3 DNA sequence: TGTGCCAGCAGCCAAGTCGGAGATACGCAGTATTTT. Translated: CASSQVGDTQYF.

The rearrangement links TRBV9 to TRBJ2-1; D is perhaps TRBD1 (5 bases). V shed 3 bases and J shed 2 bases, with 12 bases lying between them. Germline V gene lookup returns CDR1 SGDLS and CDR2 YYNGEE. The CDR3 sequence is 15 residues long. The CDR3 bases are TGTGCCAGCAGCGACCAGGGTAACGCCTACAATGAGCAGTTCTTC. It yields the protein CASSDQGNAYNEQFF.

The chain employs TRBV4-1 and TRBJ2-4; TRBD1 aligns across 12 bases. This CDR3 has 15 amino acids. CDR1 MGHRA and CDR2 YSYEKL come from the germline V gene. V shed 4 bases, J shed 9 bases, and the junction held 7 bases outside the gene matches. CDR3 protein: CASSPSGTGGIIQYF. CDR3 coding DNA: TGCGCCAGCAGCCCCTCGGGGACAGGGGGCATCATTCAGTACTTC.

The chain couples TRBV6-2 or TRBV6-3 to TRBJ2-7, with D perhaps TRBD2 (5 bases). The V end lost 0 bases, the J end lost 6 bases, and 15 bases lay between the germline ends. The germline V gene encodes CDR1 MNHEY and CDR2 SVGEGT. CDR3 length: 15 amino acids. The CDR3 region has the DNA TGTGCCAGCAGTTACTCGATAGCGTCTCCTGGCGAGCAGTACTTC. This encodes CASSYSIASPGEQYF.

The chain combines TRBV11-2 with TRBJ2-5, with D unresolved. Germline lookup yields CDR1 SGHAT and CDR2 FQNNGV. The CDR3 is made up of 15 amino acids. Trimming stripped 5 bases from V and 0 bases from J, with 13 bases between. As DNA, the CDR3 is TGTGCCAGCAGCCTGGGCCCAACCGACCAAGAGACCCAGTACTTC. The encoded protein is CASSLGPTDQETQYF.

The chain combines TRBV6-2 or TRBV6-3 with TRBJ1-2, with 10 bases fitting TRBD1. CDR3 length: 15 amino acids. Germline V lookup: CDR1 MNHEY, CDR2 SVGEGT. Germline trimming cut 1 base from V and 8 bases from J; bases unmatched to any gene: 7. CDR3 sequence (DNA): TGTGCCAGCAGTTACTTGGGACAGGGGAATAGCGGCTACACCTTC. Amino acids: CASSYLGQGNSGYTF.

V is TRBV6-2 or TRBV6-3 and J is TRBJ2-1; 11 positions agree with TRBD2. CDR3 length: 18 amino acids. The V gene end was trimmed by 2 bases and the J gene end by 8 bases; junction bases not matched to a gene: 14. Germline lookup yields CDR1 MNHEY and CDR2 SVGEGT. Here the CDR3 reads CASSYMRTSGRIFDEQFF. The CDR3 nucleotides read TGTGCCAGCAGTTACATGCGTACTAGCGGGAGAATTTTTGATGAGCAGTTCTTC.

The chain joins TRBV27 to TRBJ2-5; D gene ambiguous. CDR1 MNHEY and CDR2 SMNVEV come from the germline V gene (reference sequence). V was shortened by 6 bases and J by 5 bases, with 22 bases between the two germline ends. This CDR3 region has 16 residues. The CDR3 sequence is CASRPAGSRSAETQYF. The DNA for the CDR3 is TGTGCCAGCAGACCTGCTGGGTCTAGGTCCGCGGAGACCCAGTACTTC.

The CDR3 is CASSPGTSGWGGEQFF. The CDR3 DNA is TGTGCCAGCAGCCCCGGGACTAGCGGGTGGGGGGGTGAGCAGTTCTTC. The rearrangement links TRBV5-4 to TRBJ2-1, with 12 bases that match TRBD2. Germline V gene sequence: CDR1 SGHNT, CDR2 YYREEE (reference sequence). CDR3 length: 16 residues. The V and J ends lost 4 bases and 9 bases, in that order; junction bases with no gene match: 11.

The chain recombines TRBV7-8 with TRBJ1-2; tentative D call: TRBD1 (6 bases). Trimming removed 5 bases at V and 4 bases at J, with 26 bases between. The length of the CDR3 is 18 residues. Germline V CDR1 and CDR2: SGHVS, FQNEAQ. CDR3 in DNA: TGTGCCAGCAGCGCATACAGGGTTGTGGAGATCCCTTTCTATGGCTACACCTTC. Protein sequence: CASSAYRVVEIPFYGYTF.

A remark on this clone: Sequence at one end of the junction differs from germline and may be a read error. V gene TRBV7-6 combines with J gene TRBJ2-7; no reliable D call. This CDR3 is built from 14 residues. CDR1 and CDR2 from the germline V gene are SGHVS and FNYEAQ. The CDR3 nucleotides read TGTGCCAGCAGCTTTAAGGCGGCCTCCGACGAGCAGTACTTC. Translated, it gives CASSFKAASDEQYF.

CDR3 sequence reads: CAINAGGRKETQYF. The DNA for the CDR3 is TGTGCCATCAATGCGGGAGGGCGGAAGGAGACCCAGTACTTC. The chain has TRBV10-3 and TRBJ2-5; 9 nucleotides align to TRBD2. The CDR3 totals 14 residues. The junction had 8 bases not matched to a gene; V was cut back by 7 bases and J by 5 bases. Germline CDR1 ENHRY, CDR2 SYGVKD.

The chain uses TRBV4-3 and TRBJ1-2, with D tentatively TRBD1 (5 bases). CDR1 and CDR2 from the germline V gene are LGHNA and YSLEER. The CDR3 covers 14 residues. With 0 bases removed from V and 5 bases from J, the gap between germline ends came to 10 bases. CDR3 region: CASSQDRDAYGYTF. CDR3 DNA sequence: TGCGCCAGCAGCCAAGATCGGGACGCATATGGCTACACCTTC.

V usage is TRBV15 and J usage is TRBJ2-3; D is unresolved. Germline CDR1 is LNHNV and CDR2 is YYDKDF (reference sequence). The CDR3 is 13 residues long. The V end was cut by 3 bases, the J end by 4 bases, with 8 bases between. The CDR3 loop is CATSRTTPDTQYF. The CDR3 bases are TGTGCCACCAGCAGGACCACCCCAGATACGCAGTATTTT.

This chain links TRBV4-3 with TRBJ2-3; TRBD2 agrees at 10 bases. The CDR3 runs 16 residues. Trimming cost V 0 bases and J 1 base; bases outside gene matches: 1. Germline CDR1 reads LGHNA; CDR2 reads YSLEER. CDR3 DNA sequence: TGCGCCAGCAGCCAAGATCTAGCGGGGGGCACAGATACGCAGTATTTT. Residues: CASSQDLAGGTDTQYF.

The chain combines TRBV5-8 with TRBJ1-2, with D possibly TRBD1 on 5 matching bases. Germline CDR1 SGHTS, CDR2 YDEGEE. The length of the CDR3 is 15 residues. Trimming cost V 0 bases and J 1 base, with 10 bases left between them. The CDR3 DNA follows: TGTGCCAGCAGCTTGGCCCCGGGGGTTAACTATGGCTACACCTTC. Protein sequence: CASSLAPGVNYGYTF.

A note on this clone: One end of the junction is discordant with germline, which a read error may explain. The chain links TRBV6-2 or TRBV6-3 to TRBJ1-1, with 11 bases aligning to TRBD1. The CDR3 spans 15 residues. Germline lookup yields CDR1 MNHEY and CDR2 SVGEGT. The CDR3 loop reads CASSHSGTGGTEAFF. The CDR3 DNA sequence: TGTGCCAGCAGTCACTCCGGGACAGGGGGCACTGAAGCTTTCTTT.

This clone was seen a handful of times. The J gene is TRBJ1-2, the V gene TRBV7-9; perhaps TRBD1 as D (6 bases). The germline V gene has CDR1 SEHNR and CDR2 FQNEAQ (reference sequence). The CDR3 sequence is 14 residues long. V dropped 1 base and J dropped 3 bases, with 9 bases sitting between them. The CDR3 DNA sequence: TGTGCCAGCAGCTTAGTGGACAGATACTATGGCTACACCTTC. Protein: CASSLVDRYYGYTF.

This clone occurred a few times. This rearrangement joins TRBV7-9 to TRBJ1-5; D call uncertain. Germline assignment: CDR1 SEHNR and CDR2 FQNEAQ (reference sequence). This CDR3 has 14 amino acids. V lost 5 bases, J lost 5 bases, and 13 bases lay in between. The CDR3 spells CASSPSTGYQPQHF. The CDR3 DNA reads TGTGCCAGCAGCCCCTCGACGGGTTATCAGCCCCAGCATTTT.

V is TRBV7-2 and J is TRBJ1-1, with 7 bases matching TRBD1. The trim removed 2 bases at V and 5 bases at J, leaving 5 bases unmatched. CDR1 SGHTA and CDR2 FQGNSA come from the germline V gene. This CDR3 region has 14 residues. CDR3 coding DNA: TGTGCCAGCAGCTTACAGGGGGGAAATACTGAAGCTTTCTTT. Amino acids: CASSLQGGNTEAFF.

The chain has TRBV9 and TRBJ2-2, with TRBD1 matching 11 bases. V shed 2 bases and J 4 bases; nucleotides not matched to a gene: 1. The V gene's germline CDR1 is SGDLS and CDR2 YYNGEE. CDR3 size: 15 residues. This chain's CDR3 is CASSVGTGGTGELFF. The CDR3 coding sequence is TGTGCCAGCAGCGTCGGGACAGGGGGCACCGGGGAGCTGTTTTTT.

The chain is built from TRBV19 and TRBJ1-4; unclear D gene. V lost 0 bases to trimming and J lost 5 bases, with 19 bases between them. Looked up from germline, CDR1 is LNHDA and CDR2 is SQIVND (reference sequence). The CDR3 is made up of 18 amino acids. CDR3 sequence (DNA): TGTGCCAGTAGTATAGACGGTTGGGAGGGTTACCGGAATGAAAAACTGTTTTTT. Translation: CASSIDGWEGYRNEKLFF.

The rearrangement uses TRBV11-3 and TRBJ2-7; 14 bases line up with TRBD2. Germline loops: CDR1 SGHNT, CDR2 YENEEA. The CDR3 spans 17 residues. V was pared by 5 bases and J by 3 bases, with 9 bases of the junction left unmatched. CDR3 nucleotides: TGTGCCAGCAGCCCGCGACTAGCGGGAGGGCTCAGCTACGAGCAGTACTTC. Translating it yields CASSPRLAGGLSYEQYF.

The rearrangement links TRBV28 to TRBJ2-7; a weak D match, TRBD2 (6 bases). CDR1 and CDR2 (germline): MDHEN, SYDVKM. V lost 8 bases, J lost 3 bases, and 11 bases lay in between. The CDR3 runs 12 residues. Here the CDR3 DNA reads TGTGCCAGCCGGGAGAATAACTACGAGCAGTACTTC. Residues: CASRENNYEQYF. The full variable domain, its missing parts supplied by reference TRBV28 and TRBJ2-7, is DVKVTQSSRYLVKRTGEKVFLECVQDMDHENMFWYRQDPGLGLRLIYFSYDVKMKEKGDIPEGYSVSREKKERFSLILESASTNQTSMYLCASRENNYEQYFGPGTRLTVT.

This sequence joins TRBV25-1 and TRBJ1-6; 8 positions agree with TRBD1. V shed 5 bases and J 10 bases; nucleotides not matched to a gene: 16. The CDR3 is made up of 17 amino acids. From germline, CDR1 is MGHDK and CDR2 SYGVNS. The chain's CDR3 is CASSKGAGQGGNSPLHF. The CDR3 DNA is TGTGCCAGCAGTAAAGGCGCCGGACAGGGTGGCAACTCACCCCTCCACTTT.

The chain carries TRBV28 and TRBJ1-2, with 9 bases aligning to TRBD1. CDR1 MDHEN and CDR2 SYDVKM come from the germline V gene. The CDR3 length is 19 residues. The ends lost 5 bases at V and 4 bases at J; junction bases unmatched: 20. The CDR3 is CASSPLGQGLFFFSYGYTF. DNA for the CDR3: TGTGCCAGCAGTCCATTGGGACAGGGTCTATTCTTTTTTAGCTATGGCTACACCTTC.